This T cell receptor (beta chain) was documented in a study of breast tumors, draining lymph nodes, adjacent tissues. Whole-study results and caveats: Tumor TCR diversity was below lymph nodes but above nontumor tissue. Most tumor T cells seemingly derive from lymph node, then expand in tumor. Tumor and nontumor repertoires were significantly more similar in luminal-like than in basal-like breast cancer.

About this clonotype: Antigen specificity is unknown. One end of the junction fails to match germline, which may point to a read error.

TCRdb passed the multiplex PCR reads through MiXCR, listing each CDR3 protein once. The sample includes around 170,000 distinct CDR3 sequences, 33% of them seen just once. Axillary draining lymph nodes of breast cancer patients supplied the node samples. The sequencing input was axillary lymph node tissue. This TCR was recovered from a female donor with breast cancer. Some clones in this sample may be carry-over from other donors' samples.

This CDR3 reads CASSLAGWENQPQRF. In nucleotides, the CDR3 is TGTGCCAGCAGCTTAGCCGGGTGGGAGAATCAGCCCCAGCGTTTT. The V gene is TRBV7-9, the J gene TRBJ1-5; no definite D call. The CDR3 is 15 amino acids. Per germline, CDR1 SEHNR and CDR2 FQNEAQ (reference sequence).